These T cell receptor beta chains were read from a single sample in a study of neoadjuvant anti-PD-1 for oral cavity cancer. TCRdb keeps only in-frame clones here, not all; method: immunoSEQ multiplex PCR. The sample lists just over 14,000 clones, about 69% occurring once. This specimen was PBMCs, taken before nivolumab (anti-PD-1) treatment. The receptors stem from a person between 40 and 85 years old with oral cavity squamous cell carcinoma. CDR3s include the opening cysteine and the closing phenylalanine or tryptophan. A D gene is named only where the DNA matches it firmly. Expanded clones are given a class, and other clones once, few, many or no size at all.

D gene	J gene	clone size	V gene	CDR3 DNA	CDR3 protein
TRBD2	TRBJ2-1	-	TRBV28	TGTGCCAGCAGTTCCCCCGTAGCGGGAGGGTCTGGGGTTGAGCAGTTCTTC	CASSSPVAGGSGVEQFF
TRBD2	TRBJ2-5	-	TRBV4-1	TGCGCCAGCAGCCAGAGGGGCTCGTCGACTAGCGGGCTGCAAGAGACCCAGTACTTC	CASSQRGSSTSGLQETQYF
-	TRBJ1-3	-	TRBV7-3	TGTGCCAGCAGCTTAACGGGGGACGTAGGCAAGCGGGACACCATATATTTT	CASSLTGDVGKRDTIYF
-	TRBJ2-3	-	TRBV5-3	TGTGCCAGAAGCTTGGGCGCAGGGAGCACTGGAAGGACAGATACGCAGTATTTT	CARSLGAGSTGRTDTQYF
TRBD2	TRBJ2-1	-	TRBV29-1	TGCAGCGTTGCTGGGACTAGCGGGAATAATGAGCAGTTCTTC	CSVAGTSGNNEQFF
-	TRBJ2-5	-	TRBV5-1	TGCGCCAGCAGCTTGCGGGAGACCCAGTACTTC	CASSLRETQYF
-	TRBJ1-1	-	TRBV19	TGTGCCAGTAGTTCAGGGATACACACTGAAGCTTTCTTT	CASSSGIHTEAFF
TRBD1	TRBJ1-1	few	TRBV5-1	TGCGCCAGCAGCGTGGGACAGGGTACCACTGAAGCTTTCTTT	CASSVGQGTTEAFF
TRBD2	TRBJ2-5	-	TRBV30	TGTGCCTCCCATTCCGGGACTAGTCGGGCCCAGTACTTC	CASHSGTSRAQYF
TRBD1	TRBJ1-5	few	TRBV27	TGTGCCAGCAGTTTATGGGCGACAGGGGCCCTCGGTCAGCCCCAGCATTTT	CASSLWATGALGQPQHF
-	TRBJ1-1	-	TRBV7-2	TGTGCCAGCAGCCCCGCCACCTCTGAAGCTTTCTTT	CASSPATSEAFF
-	TRBJ1-1	-	TRBV6-1	TGTGCCAGCAGTCCGCGCGGGGGGTCTGAAGCTTTCTTT	CASSPRGGSEAFF
TRBD1	TRBJ1-2	few	TRBV27	TGTGCCAGCAGTCTAAAACCGGGACAGGGTTCCGGAAACTATGGCTACACCTTC	CASSLKPGQGSGNYGYTF
TRBD1	TRBJ2-7	-	TRBV28	TGTGCCAGCAGTTTTCCTCGGGACAGGGACGAGCAGTACTTC	CASSFPRDRDEQYF
-	TRBJ1-4	-	TRBV6-1	TGTGCCAGCAGTGTTCCCACGGGGATTAATGAAAAACTGTTTTTT	CASSVPTGINEKLFF
-	TRBJ2-5	-	TRBV6-1	TGTGCCAGCAGTGCGCAAAAAGAGACCCAGTACTTC	CASSAQKETQYF
TRBD2	TRBJ2-1	few	TRBV6-5	TGTGCCAGCTCCATAGCGGGAGTCCACAATGAGCAGTTCTTC	CASSIAGVHNEQFF
-	TRBJ2-2	-	TRBV6-6	TGTGCCAGCAGAGGACGGACAGATAAGAACACCGGGGAGCTGTTTTTT	CASRGRTDKNTGELFF
-	TRBJ1-6	-	TRBV6-5	TGTGCCAGCAGTTACCGAGACGGTCATAATTCACCCCTCCACTTT	CASSYRDGHNSPLHF
-	TRBJ2-3	once	TRBV30	TGTGCCTACGTTGGGATCTACACAGATACGCAGTATTTT	CAYVGIYTDTQYF
TRBD1	TRBJ2-1	few	TRBV2	TGTGCCAGCAGTGGGGGACAGGGGCTCTACAATGAGCAGTTCTTC	CASSGGQGLYNEQFF
-	TRBJ2-5	-	TRBV7-2	TGTGCCAGCAGCCTTACGCGGCGAGAGACCCAGTACTTC	CASSLTRRETQYF
-	TRBJ1-2	-	TRBV6-1	TGTGCCAGCAGTGAAGTTACAGGGAGCTATGGCTACACCTTC	CASSEVTGSYGYTF
TRBD1	TRBJ2-7	few	TRBV5-1	TGCGCCAGCAGCTTGGGAGGGACAGGATTCGAGCAGTACTTC	CASSLGGTGFEQYF
-	TRBJ2-2	-	TRBV6-5	TGTGCCAGCAGCCGAGGGACTAACACCGGGGAGCTGTTTTTT	CASSRGTNTGELFF
-	TRBJ2-7	-	TRBV6-1	TGTGCCAGCAGTGTGGACATTACCTACGAGCAGTACTTC	CASSVDITYEQYF
-	TRBJ1-1	-	TRBV30	TGTGCCTGGAGCGTTAACCAGTTTACTGAAGCTTTCTTT	CAWSVNQFTEAFF
-	TRBJ2-7	-	TRBV11-2	TGTGCCAGCAGCTCCTTAGGCTGGGAGGTCTCCGAGCAGTACTTC	CASSSLGWEVSEQYF
-	TRBJ1-2	-	TRBV5-1	TGCGCCAGCAGCTTATCCCTACCAGCCTATGGCTACACCTTC	CASSLSLPAYGYTF
-	TRBJ1-2	-	TRBV2	TGTGCCAGCAGTAAACAGGGAGGTGCGGATGGCTACACCTTC	CASSKQGGADGYTF
-	TRBJ1-1	-	TRBV7-3	TGTGCCAGCAGCCTACAGGGGAACACTGAAGCTTTCTTT	CASSLQGNTEAFF
-	TRBJ1-4	-	TRBV6-1	TGTGCCAGCACATTGGGGGGTTGGGAAAAACTGTTTTTT	CASTLGGWEKLFF
TRBD1	TRBJ1-5	once	TRBV7-9	TGTGCCAGCAGCCCGACAGGGCTAGACAATCAGCCCCAGCATTTT	CASSPTGLDNQPQHF
-	TRBJ1-1	-	TRBV7-9	TGTGCCAGCAGCTTCGGGGTCACTGAAGCTTTCTTT	CASSFGVTEAFF
TRBD1	TRBJ1-5	-	TRBV27	TGTGCCACTCAGCCGACAGGGGGTCAGCCCCAGCATTTT	CATQPTGGQPQHF
-	TRBJ1-5	-	TRBV27	TGTGCCAGCAGTTTAAAGGGGGAAGTCATCCAGCCCCAGCATTTT	CASSLKGEVIQPQHF
TRBD2	TRBJ2-1	-	TRBV5-5	TGTGCCAGCTCAAGCGGGGGTCATGGTAATGAGCAGTTCTTC	CASSSGGHGNEQFF
-	TRBJ1-1	-	TRBV6-6	TGTGCCAGCAGTTCAGGTGAAGCTTTCTTT	CASSSGEAFF
-	TRBJ1-2	few	TRBV4-1	TGCGCCAGCAGCCAAGCAGGGGTACGGGGTGGCTACACCTTC	CASSQAGVRGGYTF
-	TRBJ1-4	-	TRBV7-9	TGTGCCAGCAGCTTTGATACAGGGATCATTGAAAAACTGTTTTTT	CASSFDTGIIEKLFF